Below are 14 T cell receptor beta chains sequenced from a single sample in a study of graft-versus-host responses after intestinal transplantation. For these receptors, no antigen is known. Sequencing was performed with immunoSEQ multiplex PCR; in TCRdb, only in-frame clones are kept and a portion is missing. The sample consists of around 90,000 clones, 90% to 95% of them appearing once. Specimen: unstimulated CD8+ T cells sorted from spleen or lymph node cells, collected before intestinal transplant. These receptors all come from a human donor who received an intestinal transplant.

As for this clone: One end of the junction is discordant with germline, which a read error may explain. V and J are TRBV6-1 and TRBJ2-2; perhaps TRBD2 as D (6 bases). Germline V gene sequence: CDR1 MNHNS, CDR2 SASEGT. The CDR3 is made up of 17 amino acids. The CDR3 loop reads CASSEDVTSIGSGELFF. The CDR3 DNA follows: TGTGCCAGCAGCGAAGATGTCACTAGCATTGGATCCGGGGAGCTGTTTTTT.

V gene TRBV30 combines with J gene TRBJ1-1, with D uncertain. The ends were cut back, 2 bases at V and 1 base at J, with 5 bases in the middle. Per germline, CDR1 GTSNPN and CDR2 SVGIG (reference sequence). The CDR3 contains 12 residues. CDR3 nucleotide sequence: TGTGCCTGGAGTAACTGGAACACTGAAGCTTTCTTT. Its protein is CAWSNWNTEAFF.

The table lists this clone with a count of one. The V and J genes are TRBV6-8 and TRBJ2-4; 10 bases are a match to TRBD2. Unmatched junction bases numbered 2, after V lost 3 bases and J lost 6 bases. Germline CDR1 MNHGY, CDR2 SAAAGT. The CDR3 covers 14 residues. The CDR3 DNA sequence: TGTGCCAGCAGTTATGTAGCGGGGGGAAACATTCAGTACTTC. The encoded protein is CASSYVAGGNIQYF.

The chain links TRBV4-1 to TRBJ2-1, with D possibly being TRBD2 (6 bases). Deletions cut 3 bases from V and 6 bases from J, with 6 bases between. Germline V CDR1 and CDR2: MGHRA, YSYEKL. The CDR3 covers 12 residues. The CDR3 DNA reads TGCGCCAGCAGCCATAGCGGCAATGAGCAGTTCTTC. Translation gives CASSHSGNEQFF.

This chain connects TRBV5-1 to TRBJ2-2, with D perhaps TRBD2 (5 bases). The V gene lost 0 bases and the J gene lost 3 bases, with 15 bases spanning the gap. The germline V gene encodes CDR1 SGHRS and CDR2 YFSETQ. The CDR3 sequence is 17 residues long. The CDR3 DNA follows: TGCGCCAGCAGCTTGGGGATGACTACTTCGGACACCGGGGAGCTGTTTTTT. This encodes CASSLGMTTSDTGELFF. The full variable domain, its missing parts supplied by reference TRBV5-1 and TRBJ2-2, is KAGVTQTPRYLIKTRGQQVTLSCSPISGHRSVSWYQQTPGQGLQFLFEYFSETQRNKGNFPGRFSGRQFSNSRSEMNVSTLELGDSALYLCASSLGMTTSDTGELFFGEGSRLTVL.

The rearrangement joins TRBV9 to TRBJ2-5; 11 bases map to TRBD1. The CDR3 is made up of 14 amino acids. Trimming took 3 bases from V and 5 from J; bases not matched to a gene: 3. The germline gives CDR1 SGDLS, CDR2 YYNGEE. In DNA, the CDR3 is TGTGCCAGCAGCGCTGGGACAGGGGGGGAGACCCAGTACTTC. Its translation: CASSAGTGGETQYF.

V is TRBV5-6 and J is TRBJ2-5, with 8 nucleotides matching TRBD2. The germline V gene has CDR1 SGHDT and CDR2 YYEEEE. Trimming cost V 1 base and J 1 base; bases outside gene matches: 6. The length of the CDR3 is 16 residues. CDR3 in DNA: TGTGCCAGCAGCTTGCGGCTAGCGGGCGCCCAAGAGACCCAGTACTTC. Residues: CASSLRLAGAQETQYF.

The CDR3 region has the DNA TGCAGCGCGGGACAGCAATACAATGAGCAGTTCTTC. Residues: CSAGQQYNEQFF. The chain uses TRBV29-1 and TRBJ2-1; 7 nucleotides line up with TRBD1. The CDR3 extends over 12 amino acids. V lost 7 bases to trimming and J lost 4 bases; unmatched junction nucleotides: 4. Per germline, CDR1 SQVTM and CDR2 ANQGSEA.

This chain joins TRBV4-3 and TRBJ1-6; D is uncertain. CDR1 LGHNA and CDR2 YSLEER come from the germline V gene. V was clipped by 4 bases and J by 9 bases, with 16 bases between them. The CDR3 is 15 residues long. The CDR3 here is CASSPWTERGSPLHF. The CDR3 region has the DNA TGCGCCAGCAGCCCGTGGACTGAACGTGGTTCACCCCTCCACTTT.

This rearrangement joins TRBV29-1 to TRBJ2-1; TRBD1 is a possible D gene (7 bases). Germline V gives CDR1 SQVTM, CDR2 ANQGSEA. The CDR3 has 15 residues. CDR3 protein: CRGGGARSSYNEQFF. The DNA for the CDR3 is TGCAGAGGGGGCGGGGCCAGAAGCTCCTACAATGAGCAGTTCTTC.

The gene calls are TRBV7-9 and TRBJ2-3; TRBD2 agrees at 10 bases. Germline CDR1 reads SEHNR; CDR2 reads FQNEAQ (reference sequence). The CDR3 has 19 amino acids. J lost 2 bases, V lost 3 bases, and 14 bases had no gene match. As DNA, the CDR3 is TGTGCCAGCAGCTTCCCCGCCAGTTATAGCGGGGGGACCACAGATACGCAGTATTTT. It yields the protein CASSFPASYSGGTTDTQYF.

The rearrangement links TRBV30 to TRBJ2-5; tentative D call: TRBD2 (6 bases). The germline V and J ends were trimmed by 0 bases and 7 bases, with 12 bases remaining between them. The germline gives CDR1 GTSNPN, CDR2 SVGIG (reference sequence). This CDR3 spans 13 amino acids. The CDR3 bases are TGTGCCTGGAGTGTGCTGCCGGAGGGGACCCAGTACTTC. Translated, it gives CAWSVLPEGTQYF.

This sequence joins TRBV6-1 and TRBJ2-1; the match to TRBD2 covers 13 bases. V lost 4 bases, J lost 6 bases, and 12 bases stayed unmatched. Germline V CDR1 and CDR2: MNHNS, SASEGT. The CDR3 contains 18 residues. The CDR3 loop reads CASSGPPGLAGVVNEQFF. CDR3 DNA sequence: TGTGCCAGCAGTGGTCCTCCCGGACTAGCGGGAGTGGTCAATGAGCAGTTCTTC.

The J gene is TRBJ2-7, the V gene TRBV9; D unresolved. V dropped 3 bases and J dropped 1 base, with 8 bases sitting between them. The CDR3 loop spans 13 amino acids. From germline, CDR1 is SGDLS and CDR2 YYNGEE. DNA for the CDR3: TGTGCCAGCAGCGGCCTCGAGTCCTACGAGCAGTACTTC. Protein: CASSGLESYEQYF. The full variable domain, in which reference TRBV9 and TRBJ2-7 provide the parts outside the CDR3, is DSGVTQTPKHLITATGQRVTLRCSPRSGDLSVYWYQQSLDQGLQFLIQYYNGEERAKGNILERFSAQQFPDLHSELNLSSLELGDSALYFCASSGLESYEQYFGPGTRLTVT.